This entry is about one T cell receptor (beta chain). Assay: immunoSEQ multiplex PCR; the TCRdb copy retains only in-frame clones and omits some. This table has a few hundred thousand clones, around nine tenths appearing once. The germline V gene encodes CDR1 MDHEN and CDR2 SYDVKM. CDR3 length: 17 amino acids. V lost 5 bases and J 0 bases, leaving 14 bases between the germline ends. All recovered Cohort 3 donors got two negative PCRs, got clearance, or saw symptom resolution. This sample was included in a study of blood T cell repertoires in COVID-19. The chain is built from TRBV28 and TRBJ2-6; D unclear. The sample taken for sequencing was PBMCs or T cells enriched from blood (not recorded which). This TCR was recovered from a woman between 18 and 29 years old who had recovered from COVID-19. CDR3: CASSIMRKFSGANVLTF. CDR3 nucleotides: TGTGCCAGCAGTATAATGAGAAAATTCTCTGGGGCCAACGTCCTGACTTTC.